The clone carrying this T cell receptor beta chain was detected only once. As yet, its antigen is unknown. TCRdb re-called the reads with MiXCR, one entry per CDR3 protein. The top ten hold roughly 58% of the sample, which has approximately 120,000 distinct CDR3 sequences, around 32% seen once. This CDR3 comprises 15 residues. The germline gives CDR1 MGHRA, CDR2 YSYEKL. V lost 0 bases, J lost 5 bases, and 10 bases lay in between. These data belong to a study of T cell repertoires in cytomegalovirus infection. On the study more broadly: In the study, CMV epitopes included recently identified HLA-C-restricted and well-studied HLA-B-restricted ones. Both a matching HLA type and CMV infection were indicated by public TCR beta signatures.

Findings of the study overall: Within the response measured ex vivo, HLA-C-restricted CMV-specific TCR beta clonotypes were dominant. Of the TCR beta families, the public ones yielded a cumulative frequency that identified carriers of CMV plus the relevant HLA.

This sample comprised CD8+ T cells from cultured PBMCs, obtained from culture after CMV antigen stimulation. The source of this sequence is a human donor in good health (CMV status not recorded). Some clones in this sample may be carry-over from other donors' samples. J is TRBJ1-4 and V is TRBV4-1; no clear D gene. CDR3 amino acids: CASSQEGSRNEKLFF. CDR3 sequence (DNA): TGCGCCAGCAGCCAAGAGGGCAGCCGAAATGAAAAACTGTTTTTT.